This TCR beta chain was sequenced during a study of blood T cell repertoires in COVID-19. Study at large: Samples came from the United States, Italy and Spain, spanning acute and convalescent COVID-19. PBMCs, B-cell-depleted T cells, or T cells were the source of the cDNA or gDNA that made up the material.

This CDR3 has 13 residues. Germline lookup yields CDR1 SNHLY and CDR2 FYNNEI. Trimming pared 6 bases from V and 5 bases from J, leaving 13 bases between. Original data processing: Reference gene primer amplification gave nucleated cell count estimates. The table came from immunoSEQ multiplex PCR; TCRdb's copy has only in-frame clones and leaves some out. V, J and clone size reflect that table, while D and trimming were determined from the DNA. Here the sample spans approximately 190,000 clones, 80% to 85% being singletons. Source material: peripheral blood. This clonotype originated in a human donor in a cohort sampled during active COVID-19. The gene calls are TRBV2 and TRBJ2-5, with D hard to call. The CDR3 protein is CASSALIEETQYF. DNA of the CDR3: TGTGCCAGCAGCGCCCTGATCGAGGAGACCCAGTACTTC. The full variable domain, completed using reference TRBV2 and TRBJ2-5, is EPEVTQTPSHQVTQMGQEVILRCVPISNHLYFYWYRQILGQKVEFLVSFYNNEISEKSEIFDDQFSVERPDGSNFTLKIRSTKLEDSAMYFCASSALIEETQYFGPGTRLLVL.